The present TCR beta chain was sequenced within a study of OX40 agonist ivuxolimab in advanced cancers. About the study: Patients received intravenous ivuxolimab every 2 weeks at 0.01 to 10 mg/kg. Three patients got partial responses; one had hepatocellular carcinoma and two had cutaneous melanoma.

Profiling relied on immunoSEQ multiplex PCR, and the TCRdb table lists in-frame clones only, not all of them. The sample consists of 30,000 or so clones, around 87% of them appearing once. General study results and limits: The mean number of expanded clones was higher in CD8+ T cells than in CD4+.

Notes on this clone: Antigen unknown.

The length of the CDR3 is 11 residues. The V and J ends lost 0 bases and 12 bases respectively, with 9 bases between them. Germline-derived CDR1 and CDR2 are MNHNS and SASEGT. This TCR was sampled from an adult with an advanced solid tumor such as melanoma, head and neck, liver or kidney cancer. Sample: CD4+ or CD8+ T cells sorted from blood, taken in a trial of the OX40 agonist ivuxolimab. The chain employs TRBV6-1 and TRBJ2-7; D uncertain. CDR3 sequence reads: CASSEAQSLYF. The DNA of the CDR3 is TGTGCCAGCAGTGAAGCTCAGAGTTTGTACTTC.